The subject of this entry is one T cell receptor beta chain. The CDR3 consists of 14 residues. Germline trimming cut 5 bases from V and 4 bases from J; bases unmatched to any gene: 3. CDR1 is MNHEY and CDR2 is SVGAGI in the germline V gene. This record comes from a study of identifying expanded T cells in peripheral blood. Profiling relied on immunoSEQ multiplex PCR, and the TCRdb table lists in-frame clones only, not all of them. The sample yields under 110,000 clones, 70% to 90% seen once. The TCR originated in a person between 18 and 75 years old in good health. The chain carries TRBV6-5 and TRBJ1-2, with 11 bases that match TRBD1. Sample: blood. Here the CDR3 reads CASSDGTGGYGYTF. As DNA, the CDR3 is TGTGCCAGCAGTGACGGGACAGGGGGCTATGGCTACACCTTC.